Listed below are T cell receptor beta chains from one sample, sequenced in a study of blood T cell repertoires in COVID-19. The protocol was immunoSEQ multiplex PCR, while the TCRdb copy is restricted to in-frame clones and leaves out a portion. The repertoire includes 300,000 to 400,000 clones, about nine tenths of them detected once, and around 2.5% sits in the top ten. The source material was PBMCs or T cells enriched from blood (not recorded which). These receptors were collected from a man aged 55 to 70 who had recovered from COVID-19. Each CDR3 is given with its conserved first and last residue. A clone size is listed for some rows: how often the clone was seen (once, few, many), or a class if it is expanded.

>TRBV7-3|NA
CASSPRQGGNTEAFF
>TRBV25-1|NA
CASSPPTGFGGNTIYF
>TRBV19|NA
CASRGRTHEKLFF
>TRBV25-1|NA
CASSGSGGASGYTF
>TRBV4-1|NA
CASSRRQGYTEAFF
>TRBV24-1|once
CATRSGGSQETQYF
>TRBV18|NA
CASSKARLGQINSPLHF
>TRBV7-9|NA
CASSLEAGQGSYNEQFF
>TRBV5-4|NA
CASSLGGGGSDTQYF
>TRBV11-2|NA
CASSPTTGPFSYNEQFF
>TRBV12-5|NA
CASGLGLLADTDTQYF
>TRBV11-3|NA
CASSRDRGYGYTF
>TRBV12-3/TRBV12-4|NA
CASSRNRDNEQFF
>TRBV3-1/TRBV3-2|few
CASSHGTSGGNEQYF
>TRBV5-4|NA
CASSLLSGDSYEQYF
>TRBV4-1|NA
CASSQDDRHYSNQPQHF
>TRBV10-2|NA
CASSELTIPFF
>TRBV4-2|NA
CASSPGLYEQYF
>TRBV7-6|few
CASSGGTFTDTQYF
>TRBV4-2|once
CASSQGTSEETQYF
>TRBV11-3|NA
CASSLGVHEQFF
>TRBV5-6|NA
CASSLAGGYTF
>TRBV3-1/TRBV3-2|NA
CASSHYARGQQETQYF
>TRBV12-3/TRBV12-4|NA
CASTQGGLYEQYF
>TRBV5-1|NA
CASRGQWNEKLFF
>TRBV6-5|NA
CASSYRVHSNTGELFF
>TRBV3-1/TRBV3-2|NA
CASSLRGTEAFF
>TRBV6-5|NA
CASSFSDSNQPQHF
>TRBV30|NA
CAWSAYYEQYF
>TRBV11-1|NA
CASSLIPGAYEQYF
>TRBV19|NA
CASSKTAGNTIYF
>TRBV4-3|NA
CASSQGSGRMPLFF
>TRBV10-1|NA
CASTRTGWTEAFF
>TRBV12-3/TRBV12-4|NA
CASSSRRDQPQHF